Following are 9 T cell receptor beta chains from one sample sequenced in a study of CD8+ T cells in alopecia areata. Alopecia areata patients provided lesional scalp punch biopsies and peripheral blood. Reverse transcribed after extraction, RNA yielded cDNA as the sequencing template. The protocol was immunoSEQ multiplex PCR, while the TCRdb copy is restricted to in-frame clones and leaves out a portion. Altogether some 16,000 clones are present, about 63% being singletons, with the ten largest covering around 12%. Sequenced: skin. These receptors were taken from a human donor with alopecia areata.

The table lists this clone with a few counts. J is TRBJ2-5 and V is TRBV2, with 8 bases that match TRBD2. Germline trimming cut 8 bases from V and 7 bases from J; bases unmatched to any gene: 12. The CDR3 runs to 14 residues. Germline loops: CDR1 SNHLY, CDR2 FYNNEI. The CDR3 protein is CASASSGLVATQYF. The CDR3 DNA sequence: TGTGCCAGCGCATCCTCGGGACTAGTCGCGACCCAGTACTTC.

This clone was counted between two and nine times. The chain joins TRBV23-1 to TRBJ1-1; D is uncertain. TRBV23-1 is placed among ORFs of uncertain function. V lost 0 bases and J 1 base, leaving 9 bases between the germline ends. The CDR3 contains 15 residues. CDR3 sequence reads: CASSQSRTRNTEAFF. The CDR3 nucleotides are TGCGCCAGCAGTCAATCGCGGACGAGGAACACTGAAGCTTTCTTT.

The V call is TRBV5-1, the J call TRBJ1-1; maybe TRBD1 (6 bases). Trimming stripped 0 bases from V and 3 bases from J, with 15 bases between. Germline assignment: CDR1 SGHRS and CDR2 YFSETQ. The CDR3 contains 16 residues. The CDR3, as DNA: TGCGCCAGCAGCTTGGCATACGAGGGGGTTCACACTGAAGCTTTCTTT. It translates to CASSLAYEGVHTEAFF.

This clone is a singleton in its sample. The chain carries TRBV25-1 and TRBJ2-5; 8 positions match TRBD2. Trimming removed 2 bases from V and 2 bases from J; junction bases left unmatched: 4. This CDR3 region has 15 residues. Germline CDR1 reads MGHDK; CDR2 reads SYGVNS. The CDR3 DNA sequence: TGTGCCAGCAGTGAAATCAGCGGGAGTCAAGAGACCCAGTACTTC. It yields the protein CASSEISGSQETQYF.

The V call is TRBV10-2, the J call TRBJ1-5; perhaps TRBD1 as D (6 bases). The CDR3 covers 18 residues. The germline V and J ends were trimmed by 5 bases and 4 bases, with 24 bases remaining between them. In germline, CDR1 is WSHSY, CDR2 SAAADI. This CDR3 is CASSRGVSFLTINQPQHF. CDR3 DNA sequence: TGCGCCAGCAGTAGGGGGGTGTCATTTCTCACGATTAATCAGCCCCAGCATTTT.

The chain joins TRBV28 to TRBJ1-1; D might be TRBD1 (5 bases). Germline CDR1 reads MDHEN; CDR2 reads SYDVKM. Trimming removed 3 bases from V and 1 base from J, with 9 bases in between. This CDR3 spans 14 amino acids. In nucleotides, the CDR3 is TGTGCCAGCAGTTTTGGAGGACAGAACACTGAAGCTTTCTTT. It is translated as CASSFGGQNTEAFF. Supplemented by reference TRBV28 and TRBJ1-1, the full variable domain reads DVKVTQSSRYLVKRTGEKVFLECVQDMDHENMFWYRQDPGLGLRLIYFSYDVKMKEKGDIPEGYSVSREKKERFSLILESASTNQTSMYLCASSFGGQNTEAFFGQGTRLTVV.

This clone was detected only a few times. The gene calls are TRBV28 and TRBJ1-5, with unresolved D. Per the germline V gene, CDR1 is MDHEN and CDR2 is SYDVKM. The CDR3 extends over 16 amino acids. V was cut by 1 base and J by 6 bases, with 16 bases left in between. The CDR3 sequence is CASSLFWSEAGQPQHF. The CDR3 coding sequence is TGTGCCAGCAGTTTATTCTGGTCAGAAGCAGGTCAGCCCCAGCATTTT.

The rearrangement links TRBV11-3 to TRBJ2-1; possibly TRBD1 for D (5 bases). There are 13 residues in the CDR3. Trimming removed 5 bases from V and 9 bases from J, with 14 bases in between. CDR1 SGHNT and CDR2 YENEEA come from the germline V gene. CDR3 protein: CASSPTSQGEQFF. The CDR3 nucleotides are TGTGCCAGCAGCCCTACTTCGCAGGGTGAGCAGTTCTTC.

The chain combines TRBV9 with TRBJ2-3; 12 nucleotides line up with TRBD2. Germline assignment: CDR1 SGDLS and CDR2 YYNGEE. Losses at the gene ends were 4 bases for V and 0 bases for J; bases not matched to a gene: 3. The CDR3 totals 16 residues. CDR3 amino acids: CASSQGTSGSTDTQYF. The DNA of the CDR3 is TGTGCCAGCAGCCAGGGGACTAGCGGGAGCACAGATACGCAGTATTTT.